This T cell receptor beta chain was sequenced during a study of beta chain features in type 1 diabetes. Study findings and constraints: Moderate but significant shortening of TCRB CDR3s was recorded in all four CD4+ subsets from Type 1 diabetes patients. VDJ junctions in type 1 diabetes patients carried more deletions and fewer insertions.

The entirety of the isolated RNA underwent reverse transcription, so expressed TCRB transcripts were sequenced. Method: immunoSEQ multiplex PCR; TCRdb's copy keeps in-frame clones and lacks some. The sample lists roughly 280,000 clones, roughly 24% occurring once. About this clone itself: As yet, its antigen is unknown.

The TCR originated in a woman in her twenties or thirties with type 1 diabetes. Sequencing used naive CD4+ T cells from blood.

The CDR3, as DNA: TGTGCCAGCAGCTTACGTCCTAGCGGGAACTACAATGAGCAGTTCTTC. It specifies CASSLRPSGNYNEQFF. The genes are TRBV7-6 and TRBJ2-1, with 9 bases matching TRBD2. The length of the CDR3 is 16 residues. J gave up 3 bases and V 2 bases, and 5 bases lay outside the gene matches. The V gene's germline CDR1 is SGHVS and CDR2 FNYEAQ. The full variable domain, its missing parts supplied by reference TRBV7-6 and TRBJ2-1, is GAGVSQSPRYKVTKRGQDVALRCDPISGHVSLYWYRQALGQGPEFLTYFNYEAQQDKSGLPNDRFSAERPEGSISTLTIQRTEQRDSAMYRCASSLRPSGNYNEQFFGPGTRLTVL.